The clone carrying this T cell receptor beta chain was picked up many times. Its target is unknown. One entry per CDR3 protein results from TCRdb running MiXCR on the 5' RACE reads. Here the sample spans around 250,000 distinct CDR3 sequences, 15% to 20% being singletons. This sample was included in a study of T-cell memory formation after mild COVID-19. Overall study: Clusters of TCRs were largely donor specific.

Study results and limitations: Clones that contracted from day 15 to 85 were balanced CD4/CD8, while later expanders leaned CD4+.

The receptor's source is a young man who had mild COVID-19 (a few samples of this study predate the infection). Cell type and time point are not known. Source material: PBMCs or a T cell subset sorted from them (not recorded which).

CDR3 DNA sequence: TGTGCCAGCAGCTTTGCCGTGACAGGGGGCCGCGAGCAGTACTTC. Translating gives CASSFAVTGGREQYF. The chain combines TRBV7-2 with TRBJ2-7, with 10 bases identical to TRBD1. The CDR3 extends over 15 amino acids. Germline V gene sequence: CDR1 SGHTA, CDR2 FQGNSA. With V trimmed by 3 bases and J by 6 bases, 8 bases remained unmatched.